Listed here is a single T cell receptor (beta chain). TCRdb keeps only in-frame clones here, not all; method: immunoSEQ multiplex PCR. Here the sample spans some 14,000 clones, approximately 91% being singletons. These data belong to a study of blood T cell repertoires in COVID-19. The V gene end was trimmed by 6 bases and the J gene end by 5 bases; junction bases not matched to a gene: 8. The germline V gene has CDR1 SGHTA and CDR2 FQGNSA. The CDR3 is 15 amino acids. The source of this sequence is a woman between 65 and 79 years old in a cohort sampled during active or convalescent COVID-19. Material: peripheral blood. The chain combines TRBV7-2 with TRBJ2-1; TRBD2 aligns across 9 bases. The CDR3 DNA reads TGTGCCAGCAGAAAGGGACTAGCCCTAAACAATGAGCAGTTCTTC. This sequence encodes CASRKGLALNNEQFF.